These T cell receptor beta chains were read from a single sample in a study of metastatic and nonmetastatic thyroid tumors. TCRdb re-clonotyped the PCR reads through MiXCR. The table records 9,000 to 15,000 clones, about 32% of them present only once. The sample taken for sequencing was tumor tissue. The receptors were gathered from a female donor with papillary thyroid cancer or a benign thyroid nodule (not recorded which). Some clones in this sample may be carry-over from other donors' samples. Both conserved end residues are part of each CDR3. A D gene is named only where the DNA matches it firmly. Clone size is stated in some rows and not others, as once, few, many or a class when expanded.

d_call	v_call	clone_size	j_call	cdr3_nt	cdr3_aa
NA	TRBV6-1	NA	TRBJ2-1	TGTGCCAGCAGCCCGAGCTACAATGAGCAGTTCTTC	CASSPSYNEQFF
NA	TRBV7-2	NA	TRBJ2-3	TGTGCCAGCAGCTTAGCGGGGGGGCTAAATACGCAGTATTTT	CASSLAGGLNTQYF
NA	TRBV7-9	many	TRBJ2-3	TGTGCCAGCAGCTTAGGGGGCCGAAGCCCAGATACGCAGTATTTT	CASSLGGRSPDTQYF
NA	TRBV12-3/TRBV12-4	NA	TRBJ1-2	TGTGCCAGCAGTTTATCCGGGGATAGAAGCTATGGCTACACCTTC	CASSLSGDRSYGYTF
NA	TRBV28	NA	TRBJ2-7	TGTGCCAGCAGTTTAGTGGAGGGAAGGAACGAGCAGTACTTC	CASSLVEGRNEQYF
NA	TRBV24-1	few	TRBJ2-2	TGTGCCACCAGTGATTTGGTCACCGGGGAGCTGTTTTTT	CATSDLVTGELFF
NA	TRBV7-2	NA	TRBJ2-3	TGTGCCAGCAGCTTAGCCATGGCTAGGACTCGTGATACGCAGTATTTT	CASSLAMARTRDTQYF
NA	TRBV5-1	NA	TRBJ1-2	TGCGCCAGCAGCTTGGTACTTCAGGGTGGGTATGGCTACACCTTC	CASSLVLQGGYGYTF
TRBD1	TRBV7-8	NA	TRBJ1-6	TGTGCCAGCAGCCCCGGGGGGTGGGCAGGGGGCTCACCCCTCCACTTT	CASSPGGWAGGSPLHF
NA	TRBV19	few	TRBJ1-5	TGTGCCAGTAGTCTAACCGGGACCGGCAATCAGCCCCAGCATTTT	CASSLTGTGNQPQHF
TRBD1	TRBV20-1	few	TRBJ2-4	TGCAGTGCTAGAGGTCAGGGGGACCGCACTCGGAACAAAAACATTCAGTACTTC	CSARGQGDRTRNKNIQYF
TRBD1	TRBV4-1	NA	TRBJ2-1	TGCGCCAGCAGCCAAGGGCTCAGGGGGCAGATCTACAATGAGCAGTTCTTC	CASSQGLRGQIYNEQFF
NA	TRBV5-1	NA	TRBJ1-5	TGCGCCAGCAGCCCTGGACACGGGGATAGCAATCAGCCCCAGCATTTT	CASSPGHGDSNQPQHF
NA	TRBV11-2	NA	TRBJ1-2	TGTGCCAGCAGCTTGGGCAGGGTGGGCTATGGCTACACCTTC	CASSLGRVGYGYTF